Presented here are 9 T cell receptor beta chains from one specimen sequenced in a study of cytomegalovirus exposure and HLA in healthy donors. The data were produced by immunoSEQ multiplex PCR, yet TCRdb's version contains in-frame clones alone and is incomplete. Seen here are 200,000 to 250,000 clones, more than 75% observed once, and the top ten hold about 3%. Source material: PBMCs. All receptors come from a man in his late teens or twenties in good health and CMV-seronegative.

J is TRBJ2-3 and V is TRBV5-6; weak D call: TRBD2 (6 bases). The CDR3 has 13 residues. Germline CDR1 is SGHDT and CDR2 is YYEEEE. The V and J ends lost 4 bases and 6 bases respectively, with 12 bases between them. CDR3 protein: CASSRDSPDTQYF. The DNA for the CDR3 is TGTGCCAGCAGCCGGGACTCCCCCGATACGCAGTATTTT.

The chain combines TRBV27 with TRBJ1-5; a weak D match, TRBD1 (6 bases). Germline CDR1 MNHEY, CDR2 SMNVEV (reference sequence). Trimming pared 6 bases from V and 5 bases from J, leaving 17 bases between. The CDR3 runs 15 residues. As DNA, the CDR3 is TGTGCCAGCAGGGCTGCAACAGGGAAGGATCAGCCCCAGCATTTT. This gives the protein CASRAATGKDQPQHF.

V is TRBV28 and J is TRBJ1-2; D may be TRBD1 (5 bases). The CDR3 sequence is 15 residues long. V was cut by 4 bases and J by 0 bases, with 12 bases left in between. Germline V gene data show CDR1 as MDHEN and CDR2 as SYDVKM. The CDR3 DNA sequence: TGTGCCAGCAGTTCTTGGGGGGGAACTAACTATGGCTACACCTTC. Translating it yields CASSSWGGTNYGYTF.

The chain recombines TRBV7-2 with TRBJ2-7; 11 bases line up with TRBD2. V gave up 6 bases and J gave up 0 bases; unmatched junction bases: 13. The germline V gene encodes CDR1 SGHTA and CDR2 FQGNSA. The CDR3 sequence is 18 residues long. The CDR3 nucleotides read TGTGCCAGCAGTCGGGGACTAGCGGAACTAAGGAGCTCCTACGAGCAGTACTTC. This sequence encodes CASSRGLAELRSSYEQYF. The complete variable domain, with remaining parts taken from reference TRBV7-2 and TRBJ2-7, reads GAGVSQSPSNKVTEKGKDVELRCDPISGHTALYWYRQSLGQGLEFLIYFQGNSAPDKSGLPSDRFSAERTGGSVSTLTIQRTQQEDSAVYLCASSRGLAELRSSYEQYFGPGTRLTVT.

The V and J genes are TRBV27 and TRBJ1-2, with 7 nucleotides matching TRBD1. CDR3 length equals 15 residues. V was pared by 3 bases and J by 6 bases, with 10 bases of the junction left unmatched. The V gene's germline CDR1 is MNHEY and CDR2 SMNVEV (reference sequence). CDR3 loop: CASSFTNRDRNGYTF. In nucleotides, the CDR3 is TGTGCCAGCAGTTTTACTAACCGGGACAGAAATGGCTACACCTTC.

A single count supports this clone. CDR3 region: CASSPGQGAFGANVLTF. DNA for the CDR3: TGTGCCAGCAGTCCGGGACAGGGGGCTTTCGGGGCCAACGTCCTGACTTTC. The V call is TRBV25-1, the J call TRBJ2-6; TRBD1 matches at 12 bases. CDR1 and CDR2 from the germline V gene are MGHDK and SYGVNS. The CDR3 length is 17 residues. Trimming removed 5 bases from V and 4 bases from J; junction bases left unmatched: 6.

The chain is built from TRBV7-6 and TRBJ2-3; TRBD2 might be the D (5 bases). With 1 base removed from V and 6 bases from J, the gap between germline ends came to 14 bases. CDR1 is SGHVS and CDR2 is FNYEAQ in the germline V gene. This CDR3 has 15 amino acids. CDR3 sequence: CASSLEASLSDTQYF. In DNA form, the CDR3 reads TGTGCCAGCAGCTTAGAGGCTAGCCTCTCCGATACGCAGTATTTT.

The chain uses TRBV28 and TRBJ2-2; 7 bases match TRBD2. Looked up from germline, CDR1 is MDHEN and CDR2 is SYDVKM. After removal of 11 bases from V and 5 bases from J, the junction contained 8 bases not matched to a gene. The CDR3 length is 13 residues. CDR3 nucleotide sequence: TGTGCCGTATTAGCGGGTCAGACCGGGGAGCTGTTTTTT. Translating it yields CAVLAGQTGELFF.

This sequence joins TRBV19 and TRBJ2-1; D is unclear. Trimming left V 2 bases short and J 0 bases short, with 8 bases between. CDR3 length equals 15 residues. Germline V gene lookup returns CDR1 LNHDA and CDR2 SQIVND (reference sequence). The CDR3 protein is CASSISTVSYNEQFF. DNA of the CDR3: TGTGCCAGTAGTATATCAACTGTCTCCTACAATGAGCAGTTCTTC.